The rows below give T cell receptor beta chains drawn from one sample of a study of control samples from healthy donors and cancer patients. The repertoire was sequenced with immunoSEQ multiplex PCR; TCRdb's copy has only in-frame clones and lacks some. The data show about 130,000 clones, about 90% seen once. The sample taken for sequencing was blood. The receptors here all came from a woman aged 50 to 60 in good health. Each CDR3 is given with its conserved first and last residue.

TRBJ1-2,13,TRBV6-5,CATHRGGRYGYTF
TRBJ1-2,13,TRBV30,CAWMEGGIGGYTF
TRBJ1-5,16,TRBV18,CASSPAGRGLVQPQHF
TRBJ2-5,13,TRBV28,CASSWGYQETQYF
TRBJ2-7,15,TRBV14,CASSQGHTDSYEQYF
TRBJ2-7,15,TRBV5-8,CASSSTGISSGEQYF
TRBJ1-1,14,TRBV7-9,CASSLSWGAPEAFF
TRBJ1-6,13,TRBV11-2,CASSLVVGLPLHF
TRBJ1-1,15,TRBV11-2,CASSQRAGRNTEAFF
TRBJ2-7,14,TRBV3-1/TRBV3-2,CASSQGGVYYEQYF
TRBJ2-5,14,TRBV7-9,CASSPAGTEETQYF
TRBJ1-1,16,TRBV19,CASSMWQNLMNTEAFF
TRBJ1-2,14,TRBV19,CASSMYRAEYGYTF
TRBJ2-2,14,TRBV7-9,CASSPRDNSGELFF
TRBJ2-2,14,TRBV28,CASSRDRGNGELFF
TRBJ1-3,13,TRBV6-6,CASHPASGNTIYF
TRBJ1-2,15,TRBV12-5,CASGLVLGGGYGYTF
TRBJ2-7,15,TRBV5-1,CASSLEGRGGYEQYF
TRBJ2-3,13,TRBV5-4,CASSRIGADTQYF
TRBJ2-7,15,TRBV6-4,CASSARLAGRYEQYF
TRBJ2-7,16,TRBV27,CASSSGQTYHSYEQYF
TRBJ1-2,15,TRBV18,CASSPGRDQGSGYTF
TRBJ1-1,14,TRBV7-2,CASSPGGRTSEAFF
TRBJ1-2,13,TRBV10-3,CAIRPVGGYGYTF
TRBJ1-2,14,TRBV9,CASSAGGFDYGYTF
TRBJ1-1,15,TRBV5-1,CASSFWEGGTDEAFF
TRBJ2-7,13,TRBV7-9,CASSLGGGYEQYF
TRBJ2-5,15,TRBV4-1,CASSQLAGAGETQYF
TRBJ1-1,14,TRBV3-1/TRBV3-2,CASRVGSTNTEAFF
TRBJ1-5,13,TRBV11-2,CASSISVAQPQHF
TRBJ2-7,14,TRBV7-9,CASSLAPGTYEQYF
TRBJ2-3,17,TRBV4-2,CASSQGLGSGEADTQYF
TRBJ2-7,16,TRBV7-9,CASSDGNRGKGYEQYF
TRBJ2-5,14,TRBV5-6,CASGTSAVQETQYF
TRBJ2-7,14,TRBV5-1,CASSLGQGRYEQYF
TRBJ1-2,11,TRBV20-1,CSARPDYGYTF
TRBJ2-1,13,TRBV28,CASSTDTRDEQFF
TRBJ1-4,16,TRBV28,CASSTGTGIANEKLFF
TRBJ1-5,13,TRBV18,CASSLDSNQPQHF
TRBJ2-7,16,TRBV27,CASSLRGDRGPYEQYF
TRBJ2-3,18,TRBV7-8,CASSSPGTSGGAGDTQYF
TRBJ1-2,15,TRBV18,CASSPTGGAGYGYTF
TRBJ1-3,16,TRBV3-1/TRBV3-2,CASSLNTGAGGNTIYF
TRBJ2-7,14,TRBV4-1,CASSLDIVVYEQYF
TRBJ1-5,14,TRBV6-5,CASNQGGNNQPQHF
TRBJ1-2,12,TRBV25-1,CASWPGSYGYTF
TRBJ1-6,13,TRBV25-1,CASSDIHLSPLHF
TRBJ2-7,15,TRBV15,CATSSPGQGGYEQYF
TRBJ2-5,16,TRBV2,CASKREGRGLQETQYF
TRBJ2-5,14,TRBV5-1,CASSLAQPQETQYF
TRBJ1-4,14,TRBV10-1,CASSGGTGSEKLFF
TRBJ1-1,15,TRBV30,CAWSLTGTGNTEAFF
TRBJ1-5,17,TRBV28,CASTPLLGGIGNQPQHF
TRBJ1-1,15,TRBV15,CATSRVPEQGSGSFF
TRBJ1-2,11,TRBV27,CASGNNYGYTF
TRBJ1-2,14,TRBV3-1/TRBV3-2,CASSQDGLGGGYTF
TRBJ1-6,18,TRBV6-1,CASSVDLLTDRHNSPLHF
TRBJ1-1,13,TRBV18,CASSPMRDTEAFF
TRBJ2-7,13,TRBV7-9,CASSLAGTYEQYF
TRBJ1-6,12,TRBV30,CAWTGMGSPLHF